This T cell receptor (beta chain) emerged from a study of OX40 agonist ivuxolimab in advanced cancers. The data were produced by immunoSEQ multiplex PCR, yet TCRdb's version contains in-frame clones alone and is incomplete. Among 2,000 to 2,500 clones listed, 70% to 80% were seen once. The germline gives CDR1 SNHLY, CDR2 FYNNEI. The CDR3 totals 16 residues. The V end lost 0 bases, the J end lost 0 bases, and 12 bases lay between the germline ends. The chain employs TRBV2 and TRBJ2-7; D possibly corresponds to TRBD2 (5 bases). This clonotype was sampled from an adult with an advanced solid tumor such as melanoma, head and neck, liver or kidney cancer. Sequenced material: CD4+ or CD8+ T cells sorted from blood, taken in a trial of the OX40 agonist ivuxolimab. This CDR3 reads CASSEAERTSSYEQYF. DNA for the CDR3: TGTGCCAGCAGTGAAGCAGAGCGGACGAGCTCCTACGAGCAGTACTTC.